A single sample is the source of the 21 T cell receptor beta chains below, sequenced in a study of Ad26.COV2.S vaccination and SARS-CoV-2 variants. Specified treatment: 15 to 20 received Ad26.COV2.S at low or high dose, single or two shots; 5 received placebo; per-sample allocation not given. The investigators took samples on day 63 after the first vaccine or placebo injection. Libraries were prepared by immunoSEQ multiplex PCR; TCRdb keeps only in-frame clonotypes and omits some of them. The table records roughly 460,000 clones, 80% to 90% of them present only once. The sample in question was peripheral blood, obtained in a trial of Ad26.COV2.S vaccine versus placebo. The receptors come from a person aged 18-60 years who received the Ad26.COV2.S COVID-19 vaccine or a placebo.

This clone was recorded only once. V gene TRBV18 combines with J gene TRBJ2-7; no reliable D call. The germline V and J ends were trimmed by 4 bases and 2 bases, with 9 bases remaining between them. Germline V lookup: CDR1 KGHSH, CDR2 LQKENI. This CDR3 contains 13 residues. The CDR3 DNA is TGTGCCAGCTCACAGGCGGAAGCCTACGAGCAGTACTTC. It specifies CASSQAEAYEQYF.

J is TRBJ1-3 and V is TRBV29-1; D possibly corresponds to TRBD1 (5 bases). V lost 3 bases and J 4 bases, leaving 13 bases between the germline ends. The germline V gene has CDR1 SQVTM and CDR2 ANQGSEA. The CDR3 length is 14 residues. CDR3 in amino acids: CSVDDGTVGNTIYF. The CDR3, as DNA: TGCAGCGTTGATGACGGGACGGTAGGAAACACCATATATTTT.

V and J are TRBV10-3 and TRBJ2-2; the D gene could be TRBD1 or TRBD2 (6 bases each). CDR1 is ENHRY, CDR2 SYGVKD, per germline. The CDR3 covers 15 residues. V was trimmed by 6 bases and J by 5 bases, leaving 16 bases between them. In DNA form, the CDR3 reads TGTGCCATCAGGGGACTGGACAGTGTGACCGGGGAGCTGTTTTTT. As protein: CAIRGLDSVTGELFF.

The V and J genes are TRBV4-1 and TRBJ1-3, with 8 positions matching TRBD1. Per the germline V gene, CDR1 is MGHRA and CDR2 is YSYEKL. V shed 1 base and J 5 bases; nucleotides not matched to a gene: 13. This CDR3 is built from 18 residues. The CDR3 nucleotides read TGCGCCAGCAGCCAAGGGAGAATAACAAGACAGGGGCGAAACACCATATATTTT. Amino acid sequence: CASSQGRITRQGRNTIYF.

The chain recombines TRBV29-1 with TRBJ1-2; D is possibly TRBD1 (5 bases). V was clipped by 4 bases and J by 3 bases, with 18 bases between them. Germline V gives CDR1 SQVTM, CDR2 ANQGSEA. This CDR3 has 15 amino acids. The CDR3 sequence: CSVGDGQALYYGYTF. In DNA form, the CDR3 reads TGCAGCGTTGGGGACGGGCAGGCCCTGTACTATGGCTACACCTTC.

DNA for the CDR3: TGCGCCAGCAGCCAAGATCGGGGCCCCGGGGAGCTGTTTTTT. As protein: CASSQDRGPGELFF. This chain uses TRBV4-3 with TRBJ2-2, with D perhaps matching TRBD1 or TRBD2 (5 bases each). CDR1 and CDR2 from the germline V gene are LGHNA and YSLEER. The CDR3 has 14 residues. V shed 0 bases and J shed 6 bases, with 8 bases lying between them.

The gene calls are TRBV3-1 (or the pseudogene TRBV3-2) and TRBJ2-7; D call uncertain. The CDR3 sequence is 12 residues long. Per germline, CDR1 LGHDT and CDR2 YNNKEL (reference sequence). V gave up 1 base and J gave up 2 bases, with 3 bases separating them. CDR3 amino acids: CASSQAAYEQYF. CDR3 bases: TGTGCCAGCAGCCAAGCCGCCTACGAGCAGTACTTC.

CDR3 loop: CASSQTAQETQYF. The CDR3 region has the DNA TGTGCCAGCAGCCAGACAGCCCAAGAGACCCAGTACTTC. The rearrangement links TRBV14 to TRBJ2-5; D possibly corresponds to TRBD1 (5 bases). Trimming took 3 bases from V and 1 from J, leaving 6 bases between them. CDR3 length: 13 residues. Germline V gives CDR1 SGHDN, CDR2 FVKESK. Using reference TRBV14 and TRBJ2-5 for the parts outside the CDR3, the full variable domain is EAGVTQFPSHSVIEKGQTVTLRCDPISGHDNLYWYRRVMGKEIKFLLHFVKESKQDESGMPNNRFLAERTGGTYSTLKVQPAELEDSGVYFCASSQTAQETQYFGPGTRLLVL.

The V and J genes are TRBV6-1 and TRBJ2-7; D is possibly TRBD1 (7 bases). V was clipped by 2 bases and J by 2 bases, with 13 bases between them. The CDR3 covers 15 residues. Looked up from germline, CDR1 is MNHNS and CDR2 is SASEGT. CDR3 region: CASSEYAGGPYEQYF. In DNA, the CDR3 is TGTGCCAGCAGTGAATATGCAGGGGGGCCCTACGAGCAGTACTTC.

The CDR3 sequence: CASNAVGDTQYF. The CDR3, as DNA: TGTGCCAGCAACGCCGTGGGAGATACGCAGTATTTT. The gene calls are TRBV28 and TRBJ2-3; D is uncertain. V was cut by 7 bases and J by 5 bases, with 10 bases left in between. The germline V gene encodes CDR1 MDHEN and CDR2 SYDVKM. The CDR3 covers 12 residues.

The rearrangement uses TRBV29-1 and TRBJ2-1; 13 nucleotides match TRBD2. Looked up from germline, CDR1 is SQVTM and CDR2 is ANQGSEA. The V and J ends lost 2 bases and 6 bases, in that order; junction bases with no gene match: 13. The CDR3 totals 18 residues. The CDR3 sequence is CSVELASRLAGGSNEQFF. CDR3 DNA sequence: TGCAGCGTTGAATTAGCTTCCCGACTAGCGGGAGGTAGCAATGAGCAGTTCTTC.

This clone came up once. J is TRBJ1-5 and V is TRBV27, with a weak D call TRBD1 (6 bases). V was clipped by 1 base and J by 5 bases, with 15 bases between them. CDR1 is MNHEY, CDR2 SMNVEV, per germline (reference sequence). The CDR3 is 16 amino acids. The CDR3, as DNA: TGTGCCAGCAGTTTATTTTTTTCAGGGGTCGATCAGCCCCAGCATTTT. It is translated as CASSLFFSGVDQPQHF.

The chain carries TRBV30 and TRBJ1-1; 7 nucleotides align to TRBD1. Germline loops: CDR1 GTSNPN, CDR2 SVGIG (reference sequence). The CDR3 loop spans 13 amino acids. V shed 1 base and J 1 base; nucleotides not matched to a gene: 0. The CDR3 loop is CAWSGQGNTEAFF. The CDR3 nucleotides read TGTGCCTGGAGTGGACAGGGGAACACTGAAGCTTTCTTT.

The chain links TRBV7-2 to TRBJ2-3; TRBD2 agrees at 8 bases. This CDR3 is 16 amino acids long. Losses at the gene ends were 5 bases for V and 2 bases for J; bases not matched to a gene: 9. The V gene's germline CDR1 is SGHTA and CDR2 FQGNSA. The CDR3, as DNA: TGTGCCAGCAGCAAAACTTTAGCGGGGCTCACAGATACGCAGTATTTT. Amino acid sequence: CASSKTLAGLTDTQYF.

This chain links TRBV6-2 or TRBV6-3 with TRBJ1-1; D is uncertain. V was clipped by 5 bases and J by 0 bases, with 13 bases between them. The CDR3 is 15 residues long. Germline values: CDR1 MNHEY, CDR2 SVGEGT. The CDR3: CASSQDRSLNTEAFF. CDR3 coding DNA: TGTGCCAGCAGTCAAGACCGATCCCTGAACACTGAAGCTTTCTTT.

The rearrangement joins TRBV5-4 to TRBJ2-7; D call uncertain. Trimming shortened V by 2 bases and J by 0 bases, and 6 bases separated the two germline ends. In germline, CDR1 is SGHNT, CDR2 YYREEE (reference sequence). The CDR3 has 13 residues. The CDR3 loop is CASSFAASYEQYF. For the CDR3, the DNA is TGTGCCAGCAGCTTTGCAGCCTCCTACGAGCAGTACTTC. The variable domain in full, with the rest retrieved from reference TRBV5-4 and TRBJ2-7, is ETGVTQSPTHLIKTRGQQVTLRCSSQSGHNTVSWYQQALGQGPQFIFQYYREEENGRGNFPPRFSGLQFPNYSSELNVNALELDDSALYLCASSFAASYEQYFGPGTRLTVT.

For the CDR3, the DNA is TGTGCCATCATGGACTCTGGAAACACCATATATTTT. It codes for CAIMDSGNTIYF. The chain joins TRBV10-3 to TRBJ1-3; D is uncertain. Per germline, CDR1 ENHRY and CDR2 SYGVKD. CDR3 length equals 12 residues. V dropped 7 bases and J dropped 0 bases, with 4 bases sitting between them.

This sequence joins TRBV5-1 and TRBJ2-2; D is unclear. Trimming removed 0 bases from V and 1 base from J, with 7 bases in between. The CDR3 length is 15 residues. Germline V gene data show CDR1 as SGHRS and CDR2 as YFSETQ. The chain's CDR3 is CASSLGVRNTGELFF. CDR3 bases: TGCGCCAGCAGCTTGGGGGTCAGGAACACCGGGGAGCTGTTTTTT.

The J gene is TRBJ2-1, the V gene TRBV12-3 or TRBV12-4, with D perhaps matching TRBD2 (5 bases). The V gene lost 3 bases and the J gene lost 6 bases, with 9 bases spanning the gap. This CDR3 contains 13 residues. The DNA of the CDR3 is TGTGCCAGCAGTTTCTGGGCGGGCAATGAGCAGTTCTTC. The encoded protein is CASSFWAGNEQFF.

CDR3 DNA: TGTGCCACCAGCAGAGCCGGGGCGATCATGAACACTGAAGCTTTCTTT. It codes for CATSRAGAIMNTEAFF. The rearrangement uses TRBV15 and TRBJ1-1, with D possibly being TRBD1 (5 bases). CDR1 is LNHNV and CDR2 is YYDKDF in the germline V gene (reference sequence). CDR3 length: 16 residues. The ends were cut back, 1 base at V and 0 bases at J, with 12 bases in the middle.

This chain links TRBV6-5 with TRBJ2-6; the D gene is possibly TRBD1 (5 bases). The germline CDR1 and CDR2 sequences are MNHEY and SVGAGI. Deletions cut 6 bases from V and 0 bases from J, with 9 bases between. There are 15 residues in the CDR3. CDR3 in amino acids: CASSDRVSGANVLTF. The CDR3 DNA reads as TGTGCCAGCAGCGACAGAGTCTCTGGGGCCAACGTCCTGACTTTC.